The 17 T cell receptor beta chains given below trace back to one sample, sequenced in a study of somatic mutations in cytotoxic T cells in rheumatoid arthritis (dated 2017 in TCRdb). The method was the immunoSEQ multiplex PCR assay. In its TCRdb copy, this immuneACCESS table keeps in-frame sequences only and misses some clones. Where compared with another copy, unresolved V genes explain less than half of these, and the others have no known cause. This sample lists 30,000 to 45,000 clones; more than 80% were detected once. 3.2% of the sample lies in the top ten. Sequenced: CD8+ T cells sorted from blood. These receptors came from a man aged 35 to 55 in good health.

The V call is TRBV19, the J call TRBJ2-7; 7 nucleotides agree with TRBD1. V trimming: 5 bases; J trimming: 3 bases; junction bases outside the gene matches: 4. Germline assignment: CDR1 LNHDA and CDR2 SQIVND (reference sequence). The length of the CDR3 is 13 residues. The CDR3 loop is CASSHRGSYEQYF. DNA for the CDR3: TGTGCCAGTAGTCACAGGGGCAGCTACGAGCAGTACTTC.

This chain uses TRBV4-1 with TRBJ2-7, with D perhaps TRBD1 (6 bases). V was shortened by 0 bases and J by 2 bases, with 14 bases between the two germline ends. Germline V gives CDR1 MGHRA, CDR2 YSYEKL. The CDR3 runs to 16 residues. The CDR3 nucleotides read TGCGCCAGCAGCCAAGATCCCCGGACAGAACCCTACGAGCAGTACTTC. Its translation: CASSQDPRTEPYEQYF.

The chain combines TRBV28 with TRBJ1-2; tentatively, D is TRBD1 (5 bases). V was cut by 6 bases and J by 2 bases, with 22 bases left in between. Germline loops: CDR1 MDHEN, CDR2 SYDVKM. CDR3 length: 17 residues. The CDR3 DNA sequence: TGTGCCAGCAGGTTACTATTTCCCTCGGGACTCAACTATGGCTACACCTTC. Amino acid sequence: CASRLLFPSGLNYGYTF.

The rearrangement uses TRBV6-5 and TRBJ1-4; D remains unclear. CDR3 length equals 15 residues. Germline V gives CDR1 MNHEY, CDR2 SVGAGI. V gave up 8 bases and J gave up 2 bases, with 15 bases separating them. The CDR3 loop reads CASGRREATNEKLFF. The CDR3 DNA reads as TGTGCCAGCGGGCGTCGGGAAGCCACTAATGAAAAACTGTTTTTT.

J is TRBJ1-2 and V is TRBV6-6; D is unresolved. Germline assignment: CDR1 MNHNY and CDR2 SVGAGI (reference sequence). Trimming took off 5 bases at V and 7 bases at J, with 8 bases between the two ends. The CDR3 has 11 amino acids. The CDR3 here is CASSPSSGYTF. CDR3 DNA: TGTGCCAGCAGTCCAAGCTCTGGCTACACCTTC.

V usage is TRBV5-4 and J usage is TRBJ2-5; D is unresolved. The CDR3 has 14 residues. The germline V gene encodes CDR1 SGHNT and CDR2 YYREEE (reference sequence). V lost 4 bases, J lost 0 bases, and 10 bases lay in between. In DNA form, the CDR3 reads TGTGCCAGCAGCGGACGGGCAGACCAAGAGACCCAGTACTTC. Translation gives CASSGRADQETQYF.

The V and J genes are TRBV19 and TRBJ2-7; D is ambiguous. This CDR3 region has 13 residues. Germline V gene data show CDR1 as LNHDA and CDR2 as SQIVND (reference sequence). The V and J ends lost 6 bases and 5 bases respectively, with 14 bases between them. CDR3 bases: TGTGCCAGTAGCCTATTACTGTCCCACGAGCAGTACTTC. It codes for CASSLLLSHEQYF.

The rearrangement uses TRBV19 and TRBJ2-7; D is possibly TRBD1 or TRBD2 (6 bases each). The CDR3 has 16 amino acids. With 3 bases removed from V and 0 bases from J, the gap between germline ends came to 15 bases. The germline gives CDR1 LNHDA, CDR2 SQIVND (reference sequence). The CDR3 region is CASSIKRGDTSYEQYF. CDR3 sequence (DNA): TGTGCCAGTAGTATCAAGAGGGGGGACACCTCCTACGAGCAGTACTTC. Using reference TRBV19 and TRBJ2-7 for the parts outside the CDR3, the full variable domain is DGGITQSPKYLFRKEGQNVTLSCEQNLNHDAMYWYRQDPGQGLRLIYYSQIVNDFQKGDIAEGYSVSREKKESFPLTVTSAQKNPTAFYLCASSIKRGDTSYEQYFGPGTRLTVT.

The rearrangement joins TRBV6-4 to TRBJ1-1, with D possibly being TRBD1 (6 bases). Trimming removed 7 bases at V and 1 base at J, with 13 bases between. The CDR3 length is 14 residues. Germline lookup yields CDR1 MRHNA and CDR2 SNTAGT. This CDR3 is CASTLGGGNTEAFF. Here the CDR3 DNA reads TGTGCCAGCACTCTAGGAGGGGGGAACACTGAAGCTTTCTTT.

V usage is TRBV19 and J usage is TRBJ2-1; 10 bases agree with TRBD2. This CDR3 spans 15 amino acids. V lost 5 bases, J lost 3 bases, and 4 bases stayed unmatched. Germline assignment: CDR1 LNHDA and CDR2 SQIVND (reference sequence). The CDR3 region is CASSVLAGVYNEQFF. In DNA, the CDR3 is TGTGCCAGTAGTGTGCTAGCGGGGGTCTACAATGAGCAGTTCTTC.

The chain carries TRBV11-2 and TRBJ2-7; TRBD1 is a possible D gene (5 bases). Per germline, CDR1 SGHAT and CDR2 FQNNGV. The CDR3 has 14 residues. Trimming shortened V by 3 bases and J by 3 bases, and 12 bases separated the two germline ends. The DNA for the CDR3 is TGTGCCAGCAGCTTTACGGCAGGGAACTACGAGCAGTACTTC. Amino acid sequence: CASSFTAGNYEQYF.

The CDR3 is CASRPGAPTTNEKLFF. The CDR3 DNA reads TGTGCCAGCAGACCAGGTGCCCCGACAACTAATGAAAAACTGTTTTTT. This chain joins TRBV28 and TRBJ1-4; the D is unclear. V lost 6 bases to trimming and J lost 0 bases, with 14 bases between them. CDR1 and CDR2 (germline): MDHEN, SYDVKM. This CDR3 region has 16 residues. The entire variable domain, with the rest obtained from reference TRBV28 and TRBJ1-4, is as follows: DVKVTQSSRYLVKRTGEKVFLECVQDMDHENMFWYRQDPGLGLRLIYFSYDVKMKEKGDIPEGYSVSREKKERFSLILESASTNQTSMYLCASRPGAPTTNEKLFFGSGTQLSVL.

The V and J genes are TRBV28 and TRBJ2-7, with 8 nucleotides matching TRBD2. CDR3 length: 13 amino acids. Losses at the gene ends were 3 bases for V and 4 bases for J; bases not matched to a gene: 2. Germline CDR1 MDHEN, CDR2 SYDVKM. CDR3: CASSFGGGYEQYF. In DNA, the CDR3 is TGTGCCAGCAGTTTCGGCGGGGGGTACGAGCAGTACTTC.

The chain recombines TRBV19 with TRBJ2-6; D is ambiguous. The germline V and J ends were trimmed by 3 bases and 2 bases, with 5 bases remaining between them. Germline CDR1 and CDR2: LNHDA and SQIVND (reference sequence). The length of the CDR3 is 14 residues. The CDR3 here is CASSMGTGANVLTF. The CDR3 DNA reads TGTGCCAGTAGTATGGGGACTGGGGCCAACGTCCTGACTTTC. The entire variable domain, with the rest obtained from reference TRBV19 and TRBJ2-6, is as follows: DGGITQSPKYLFRKEGQNVTLSCEQNLNHDAMYWYRQDPGQGLRLIYYSQIVNDFQKGDIAEGYSVSREKKESFPLTVTSAQKNPTAFYLCASSMGTGANVLTFGAGSRLTVL.

The chain has TRBV9 and TRBJ1-1; 8 positions match TRBD1. The germline V gene has CDR1 SGDLS and CDR2 YYNGEE. The CDR3 runs to 14 residues. Germline trimming cut 3 bases from V and 1 base from J; bases unmatched to any gene: 2. CDR3 residues: CASSGDRRNTEAFF. For the CDR3, the DNA is TGTGCCAGCAGCGGGGACAGGAGGAACACTGAAGCTTTCTTT.

V gene TRBV28 combines with J gene TRBJ1-1; D perhaps matches TRBD1 (5 bases). Deletions cut 5 bases from V and 1 base from J, with 11 bases between. This CDR3 comprises 14 residues. Germline V gene lookup returns CDR1 MDHEN and CDR2 SYDVKM. CDR3 loop: CASSPIRENTEAFF. CDR3 nucleotide sequence: TGTGCCAGCAGTCCCATCAGGGAGAACACTGAAGCTTTCTTT. The full variable domain, with the rest looked up from reference TRBV28 and TRBJ1-1, is DVKVTQSSRYLVKRTGEKVFLECVQDMDHENMFWYRQDPGLGLRLIYFSYDVKMKEKGDIPEGYSVSREKKERFSLILESASTNQTSMYLCASSPIRENTEAFFGQGTRLTVV.

Turning to this clone: At one of its ends the junction is not consistent with the germline gene, which may arise from a read error. V usage is TRBV7-9 and J usage is TRBJ1-1; no clear D gene. Germline CDR1 and CDR2: SEHNR and FQNEAQ (reference sequence). The CDR3 has 14 amino acids. Here the CDR3 reads CASSLGRLNTEAFF. In DNA, the CDR3 is TGTGCCAGCAGTTTAGGACGGTTGAACACTGAAGCTTTCTTT.